This TCR beta chain was sequenced for a study of control samples from healthy donors and cancer patients. Using immunoSEQ multiplex PCR, the repertoire was profiled, and TCRdb retains in-frame clones only, with some absent. The repertoire holds 150,000 to 200,000 clones, 90% to 95% seen once, with about 1.4% in the top ten. The CDR3 is made up of 10 amino acids. The V end lost 11 bases, the J end lost 6 bases, and 10 bases lay between the germline ends. Per germline, CDR1 SNHLY and CDR2 FYNNEI. The TCR originated in a man in his thirties or forties in good health. Material for sequencing was blood. J is TRBJ1-2 and V is TRBV2, with TRBD1 as a possible D gene (5 bases). The DNA for the CDR3 is TGTGCCGGAAGGGGCGATGGCTACACCTTC. As protein: CAGRGDGYTF.